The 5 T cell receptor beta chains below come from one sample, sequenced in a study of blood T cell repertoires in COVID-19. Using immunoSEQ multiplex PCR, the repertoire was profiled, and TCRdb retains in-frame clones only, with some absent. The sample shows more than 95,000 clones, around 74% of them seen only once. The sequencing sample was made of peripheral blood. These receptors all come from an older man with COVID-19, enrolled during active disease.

The CDR3 sequence is CASSYPGTGVPQYF. Written as DNA, the CDR3 is TGTGCCAGCAGTTACCCCGGGACAGGGGTTCCCCAGTACTTC. The V gene is TRBV6-6, the J gene TRBJ2-5; TRBD1 matches 10 bases. The CDR3 runs to 14 residues. With 2 bases clipped from V and 9 bases from J, the junction kept 6 bases outside the gene matches. Per germline, CDR1 MNHNY and CDR2 SVGAGI (reference sequence).

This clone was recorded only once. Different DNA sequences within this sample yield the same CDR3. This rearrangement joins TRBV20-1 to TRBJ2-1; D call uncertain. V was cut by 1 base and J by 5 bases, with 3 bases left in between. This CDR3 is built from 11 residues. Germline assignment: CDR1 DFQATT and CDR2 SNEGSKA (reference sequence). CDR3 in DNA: TGCAGTGCTAGAGCGGACAATGAGCAGTTCTTC. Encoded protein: CSARADNEQFF.

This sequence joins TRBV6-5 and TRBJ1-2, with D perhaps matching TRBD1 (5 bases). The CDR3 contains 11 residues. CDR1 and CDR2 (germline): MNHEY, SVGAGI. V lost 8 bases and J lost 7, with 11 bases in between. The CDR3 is CASQGPVGYTF. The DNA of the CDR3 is TGTGCCAGCCAGGGTCCGGTTGGCTACACCTTC.

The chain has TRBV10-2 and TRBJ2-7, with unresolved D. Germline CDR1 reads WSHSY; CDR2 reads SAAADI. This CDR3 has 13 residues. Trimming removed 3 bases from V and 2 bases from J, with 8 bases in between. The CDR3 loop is CASSELLPYEQYF. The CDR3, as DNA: TGCGCCAGCAGTGAACTGTTACCCTACGAGCAGTACTTC.

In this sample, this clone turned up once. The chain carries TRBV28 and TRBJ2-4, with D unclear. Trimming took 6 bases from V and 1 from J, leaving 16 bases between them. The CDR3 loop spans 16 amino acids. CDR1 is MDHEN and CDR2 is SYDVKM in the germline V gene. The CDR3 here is CASRGRSTAAKNIQYF. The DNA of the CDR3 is TGTGCCAGCAGGGGTCGGAGTACTGCGGCCAAAAACATTCAGTACTTC.